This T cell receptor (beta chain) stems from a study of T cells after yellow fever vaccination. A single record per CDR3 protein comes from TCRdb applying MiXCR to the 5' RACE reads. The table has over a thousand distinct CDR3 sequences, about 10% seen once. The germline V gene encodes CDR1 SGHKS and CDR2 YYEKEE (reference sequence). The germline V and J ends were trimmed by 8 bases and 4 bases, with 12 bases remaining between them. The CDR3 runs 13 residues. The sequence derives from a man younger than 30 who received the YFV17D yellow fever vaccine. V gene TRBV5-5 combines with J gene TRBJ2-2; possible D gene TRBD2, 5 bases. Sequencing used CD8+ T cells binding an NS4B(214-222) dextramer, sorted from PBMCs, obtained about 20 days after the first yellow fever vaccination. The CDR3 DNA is TGTGCCAGGAGCCTCGGGGTCACCGGGGAGCTGTTTTTT. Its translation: CARSLGVTGELFF.